This T cell receptor (beta chain) was observed in a study of cytomegalovirus exposure and HLA in healthy donors listed by TCRdb under 2017. In terms of the full investigation: An earlier analysis of around 600 of the donors reported 250 to 350 Gb of sequence data and 100 million to 140 million unique TCR beta sequences from about 200 million T cells. The number of donors typed differed by locus, with 629-630 for A, B, C, DRB1 and DQB1, around 520 for DQA1, some 570 for DPA1, and about 450 for DPB1. All discovery cohort repertoires had been generated using a single sequencing platform. To predict cytomegalovirus infection status, the study brought together high-throughput TCR immunosequencing, statistical association of individual TCRs with disease status, and machine learning. A later analysis re-examined previously published TCR beta repertoires from roughly 650 donors and added high-resolution HLA genotyping to investigate patterns of TCR occurrence. Using immunosequencing, the study profiled T cell repertoires from about 620 subjects and related those repertoires to cytomegalovirus serostatus. An early release covering over 500 HLA-typed donors comprised about 310 gigabases of sequencing data and some 79 million unique TCR sequences. HLA typing covered class I and class II loci at four-digit resolution. Of the 300 to 400 genotyped donors, approximately 83% fell in the genetic ancestry cluster associated with self-reported Caucasian donors. Genome-wide SNP genotypes for about 65% of the 666 donors were used in a later genetic analysis, which treated that subset as a discovery cohort. Donor age, sex, ethnicity and CMV serostatus were compiled together with the repertoire data. Four or five DR-DQ haplotypes were handled as single units for association and clustering because linkage in the cohort was strong. The aim of the study was to test whether cataloging public T cell receptors could identify signatures of past pathogen exposure. An earlier analysis of 587 of the donors used high-throughput TCR beta sequencing to judge whether each TCR beta V gene segment behaved as functional or pseudogenic. On average, 235,054 unique TCR beta nucleotide sequences were sequenced per donor among several hundred genotyped donors of the cohort, with roughly 19% of those sequences being non-productive. Rather than drawing on any new phenotypic data, the later analysis identified candidate immune exposures from TCR beta sequences and the way those sequences occurred across donors. Along with the roughly 700-subject first cohort, a separate validation cohort of around 110 different subjects was used. Points the paper makes about the study in general: The classifier was reported to diagnose cytomegalovirus status with high specificity and sensitivity in both the original and validation cohorts. A group of highly shared sequence variants was considered likely to be a technical artifact of the sequencing pipeline. An association between a missense DCLRE1C variant and V-gene and J-gene trimming of TCR beta chains was found in a later genetic analysis and replicated in an independent cohort. The presence/absence analyses assumed that sequencing depth was roughly uniform across donors, and that assumption may not be true. It was suggested by the authors that the approach could potentially be generalized to other disease states and immunological phenotypes. The study gave a list of some 150 TCR beta chains associated with cytomegalovirus. In an earlier analysis of approximately 590 of the donors, most TCR beta V segments were observed in productive rearrangements about 90% or about 30% of the time, broadly matching IMGT annotations. In a later analysis, TCR association rates were found to vary across HLA loci, with the most associated TCRs seen for DRB1 alleles and the fewest for HLA-C alleles. Most TCR sequences were observed very rarely across donors, whereas some public TCRs were present in many individuals. A further reported finding was that TCR beta sequences accurately predicted the HLA-A and HLA-B alleles for most subjects in the first cohort. Assigning TCR associations to individual alleles was difficult when HLA alleles, especially DR and DQ, strongly co-occurred. Several of the top co-occurrence clusters appeared to be linked to parvovirus B19, influenza, CMV and Epstein-Barr virus, according to a later analysis. In a later analysis, HLA-associated TCR beta chains showed more clonal expansion and lower generation probabilities than non-associated chains that were equally common. This cohort had only TCR beta chains sequenced, and the lack of alpha or paired-chain data limited which features could be detected. For the cohort, immune exposure information was limited to CMV serostatus. Because some donors lacked HLA typing at each locus, the association tests relied only on the typed subset. Correlated functional status among segregating V segments might reflect linkage disequilibrium, but an unknown experimental factor could not be ruled out. Because counts were too low, more than 15 rarely observed V segments, including chromosome 9 orphons, were left out of the earlier analysis of 587 of the donors. Some IMGT-functional V segments, including TRBV6-2 and TRBV6-3, could not be told apart with the 87-base-pair reads, so those segments were excluded. Most CMV-associated TCR beta chains appeared to be HLA-restricted in a later analysis, and the HLA associations seemed to be driven largely by CMV exposure. Compared with the roughly 670-donor mean, donors in an Asian-associated ancestry cluster had fewer N-insertions in productive TCRs, according to a later genetic analysis. A later analysis associated approximately 17,000 TCR beta sequences with specific HLA alleles at a false discovery rate of 0.05. A few of the identified cytomegalovirus-associated TCR beta chains were confirmed in vitro to be specific for cytomegalovirus antigens.

For this clone: It lacks a known antigen. No base quality information exists; no much larger clone differs at one position.

Deletion took 6 bases off V and 5 bases off J, with a span of 15 bases between the germline ends. Taken from the germline V gene, the CDR1 and CDR2 loops are MRHNA and SNTAGT. The CDR3 measures 14 amino acids from cysteine to phenylalanine. CDR3 DNA only is kept here, 42 bases in frame from base 1. The cohort consisted of 600 or so healthy bone marrow donors. All cohort members were sampled while nominally healthy, although unrecorded immune exposures were likely present. The donor tested CMV seropositive, placing the donor among the 290 or so seropositive members of the cohort. A peripheral blood sample was provided by each donor, and peripheral blood mononuclear cells were used for TCR beta sequencing. Genomic DNA extraction from the blood cell samples was performed with the Qiagen DNeasy Blood Extraction Kit. The library was built by means of the immunoSEQ multiplex PCR assay. A mixture of 60 forward primers for TCR Vbeta segments and 13 reverse primers for TCR Jbeta segments was used in the multiplex PCR. The CDR3 region of rearranged TCR beta genes was amplified from genomic DNA with a multiplex PCR assay. On the Illumina HiSeq System, the amplified TCR beta libraries were sequenced as 87-base-pair reads. As for the authors' bioinformatics: A later analysis tallied around 80 million unique TCR beta chains across the 550 to 850 repertoires, and some 10 million of those chains were shared by two or more donors. A nearest-neighbor algorithm error-corrected the raw reads and collapsed the reads into unique sequences, merging closely related sequences to remove PCR and sequencing errors. Alignment of CDR3 sequences to IMGT reference sequences was used to assign V, D and J gene segments. For a sequence to be retained, at least a six-nucleotide match to both a V gene segment and a J gene segment was required. A rearrangement was called productive if the CDR3 had no stop codons and remained in frame with V and J, and every other rearrangement was called non-productive. Following IMGT convention, CDR3 was defined as the stretch from the second conserved V-encoded cysteine up to the conserved J-encoded phenylalanine. The earlier analysis of about 590 of the donors excluded sequences that lacked an unambiguous match to a single V gene segment. An earlier analysis of 587 of the donors classified V segments as functional when productive rearrangements were above 56.7% and as segregating when the standard deviation between donors was above 5%. A statistical classification framework was developed to diagnose cytomegalovirus status using the catalog of TCR beta chain sequences. In a later analysis, TCR nucleotide sequences were compared against IMGT/GENE-DB human TR gene sequences so that V and J genes could be assigned. The TCRdist pipeline was used in a later analysis to assign CDR3 sequences and most-parsimonious VDJ recombination scenarios. In a later analysis, each TCR beta chain was defined by its CDR3 amino acid sequence together with its V-gene family, and reads without a unique V-gene family were excluded. A later analysis removed 592 highly shared, low-generation-probability nucleotide sequences to deal with suspected cross-contamination and a sequencing artifact. A later analysis calculated a clonal expansion index for each public chain from normalized within-repertoire ranks of inferred template counts. In a later analysis, generation probabilities were computed using a VDJ recombination model fitted to out-of-frame rearrangements, and the results were checked against IGoR. Hypergeometric tests were used in a later analysis to score TCR-TCR, TCR-HLA and TCR-CMV co-occurrence, with a repertoire-size bias correction applied to the TCR pairs. To estimate false discovery rates, a later analysis permuted the HLA or CMV assignments 20 times. In a later analysis, co-occurring TCRs were grouped using DBSCAN, and TCRdist sequence similarity was added for clustering within HLA-allele-positive subsets. Co-occurrence clustering excluded repertoires with fewer than 30,000 or more than 120,000 public chains, plus five with anomalous nucleotide sharing. Drawn from immuneACCESS, this table holds only the in-frame rearrangements with V and J called that TCRdb kept. Clones are partly lost; checked studies trace under half to an unresolved V gene and leave the rest unexplained. V, J and clone size were drawn from that table, and D and trimming were deduced from the DNA. The sample table shows around 100,000 clones, and 67% are seen once. About 8.3% of the sample goes to the ten largest clones.

This receptor was identified in a man younger than 30 in good health and CMV-seropositive. The rearranged segments are TRBV6-4 and TRBJ2-3, and the D gene may be TRBD1, 6 bases matching. The sequenced sample was PBMCs. The DNA sequence is given as TGTGCCAGCAGCGAACTAGTAGGGGGAGATACGCAGTATTTT. Translated, this gives CASSELVGGDTQYF.